These 6 T cell receptor beta chains were all obtained from the same sample, sequenced in a study of radiation and T cells in renal cell carcinoma. Sequencing used immunoSEQ multiplex PCR; TCRdb keeps in-frame clones, though not all of them. The table shows under 65,000 clones, with over 70% occurring only once. The time point denotes: baseline pretreatment blood. Treatment indicated: 15 Gy SBRT to primary tumor, nephrectomy 4 weeks later. The source material was blood, sampled from a patient whose treatment included radiotherapy and nephrectomy. All receptors come from a man in his sixties with renal cell carcinoma.

In its sample, this clone was seen a few times. The chain couples TRBV6-5 to TRBJ1-2; D unresolved. Germline V gene lookup returns CDR1 MNHEY and CDR2 SVGAGI. This CDR3 comprises 13 residues. V lost 7 bases to trimming and J lost 2 bases, with 11 bases between them. The CDR3 protein is CASMSPGNYGYTF. The CDR3 nucleotides are TGTGCCAGCATGTCCCCGGGGAACTATGGCTACACCTTC.

This clone was recorded once. The gene calls are TRBV27 and TRBJ1-2; D is perhaps TRBD1 (5 bases). The CDR3 runs to 13 residues. Trimming cost V 8 bases and J 0 bases, with 10 bases left between them. Germline assignment: CDR1 MNHEY and CDR2 SMNVEV (reference sequence). The DNA of the CDR3 is TGTGCCAGCCGGGGGGGGACTAACTATGGCTACACCTTC. This codes for CASRGGTNYGYTF.

The CDR3: CASSYVGRKGDTQYF. In nucleotides, the CDR3 is TGTGCCAGCAGTTACGTGGGACGCAAAGGAGATACGCAGTATTTT. The rearrangement links TRBV6-5 to TRBJ2-3; D may match TRBD1 or TRBD2 (5 bases each). This CDR3 is built from 15 residues. Germline CDR1 and CDR2: MNHEY and SVGAGI. V lost 2 bases, J lost 5 bases, and 14 bases lay in between.

This chain links TRBV19 with TRBJ2-1; 11 bases agree with TRBD2. V lost 3 bases and J lost 5; bases outside the gene matches: 3. CDR1 and CDR2 (germline): LNHDA, SQIVND (reference sequence). The CDR3 sequence is 15 residues long. The DNA for the CDR3 is TGTGCCAGTAGTATCGGACTAGCGGGTAACAATGAGCAGTTCTTC. Translation: CASSIGLAGNNEQFF.

The V and J genes are TRBV10-3 and TRBJ1-1; D possibly corresponds to TRBD1 (5 bases). Trimming pared 3 bases from V and 5 bases from J, leaving 16 bases between. CDR1 ENHRY and CDR2 SYGVKD come from the germline V gene. CDR3 length: 15 amino acids. The DNA for the CDR3 is TGTGCCATCAGTGAATCGGCAGGGTATGGAACTGAAGCTTTCTTT. Amino acid sequence: CAISESAGYGTEAFF.

This sequence joins TRBV30 and TRBJ1-1; D is perhaps TRBD1 (5 bases). This CDR3 is 16 amino acids long. Trimming pared 5 bases from V and 0 bases from J, leaving 19 bases between. The V gene's germline CDR1 is GTSNPN and CDR2 SVGIG (reference sequence). The CDR3: CAWQFSGRTMNTEAFF. In DNA, the CDR3 is TGTGCCTGGCAATTCTCAGGGCGAACCATGAACACTGAAGCTTTCTTT.